Listed here are 26 T cell receptor beta chains from one sample, sequenced in a study of T cells in Graves' hyperthyroidism and ophthalmopathy. RNA transcripts provided the source from which TCR beta CDR3 regions were amplified. In the first-round RT-PCR of the TCR CDR3, the HTBI primer set was used. Each CDR3 protein is one row after TCRdb ran MiXCR on the multiplex PCR reads. Of some 490,000 distinct CDR3 sequences listed, around a fifth are singletons. Specimen: blood. These TCRs come from a woman between 65 and 79 years old with Graves' ophthalmopathy.

V is TRBV12-5 and J is TRBJ2-1; perhaps TRBD2 as D (5 bases). CDR3 length: 15 amino acids. The V gene lost 1 base and the J gene lost 6 bases, with 13 bases spanning the gap. Germline values: CDR1 LGHNT, CDR2 FRNRAP. The CDR3 DNA sequence: TGTGCTAGTGGTTTGGGATTGAGCCGGGGCAATGAGCAGTTCTTC. Protein product: CASGLGLSRGNEQFF.

This clonotype showed up just a few times. The chain couples TRBV12-3 or TRBV12-4 to TRBJ2-7; D is possibly TRBD1 (6 bases). The CDR3 spans 17 residues. V shed 5 bases and J shed 2 bases, with 22 bases lying between them. The CDR3 sequence: CASSRRNRASGTYEQYF. The CDR3 bases are TGTGCCAGCAGTCGCCGCAACAGGGCCTCGGGTACCTACGAGCAGTACTTC.

This clonotype was picked up a small number of times. The chain uses TRBV5-1 and TRBJ2-7; possible D gene TRBD1, 6 bases. Germline CDR1 SGHRS, CDR2 YFSETQ. This CDR3 region has 14 residues. V was trimmed by 4 bases and J by 0 bases, leaving 11 bases between them. CDR3 amino acids: CASSLDRLSYEQYF. In nucleotides, the CDR3 is TGCGCCAGCAGCCTTGACAGGCTCTCCTACGAGCAGTACTTC.

Regarding this clonotype: The DNA is omitted, as the CDR3 cannot be located on it reliably, and the CDR3 follows TCRdb's listing. The chain recombines TRBV28 with TRBJ1-4; no check of the table's D call, TRBD1, against the DNA was made. The germline CDR1 and CDR2 sequences are MDHEN and SYDVKM. Inclusive of both ends, the CDR3 amounts to 14 amino acids. CDR3 in amino acids: CASSFGPGWEKLFF.

V and J are TRBV20-1 and TRBJ2-7; maybe TRBD2 (6 bases). Germline CDR1 is DFQATT and CDR2 is SNEGSKA (reference sequence). Trimming removed 3 bases from V and 0 bases from J, with 12 bases in between. The CDR3 contains 14 residues. The CDR3, as DNA: TGCAGTGCTAGTACTAGCCTTACCTCCTACGAGCAGTACTTC. Amino acids: CSASTSLTSYEQYF.

This clonotype was counted only a few times. The chain recombines TRBV18 with TRBJ1-2; no clear D. Trimming stripped 0 bases from V and 7 bases from J, with 12 bases between. The length of the CDR3 is 14 residues. Looked up from germline, CDR1 is KGHSH and CDR2 is LQKENI. Written as DNA, the CDR3 is TGTGCCAGCTCACCACCGTCGGCCCGTGGTGGCTACACCTTC. This translates into CASSPPSARGGYTF.

In its sample, this clonotype was seen a few times. The J gene is TRBJ1-1, the V gene TRBV6-1; D is unclear. The CDR3 has 13 amino acids. The germline gives CDR1 MNHNS, CDR2 SASEGT. Trimming left V 5 bases short and J 3 bases short, with 10 bases between. The CDR3: CASSPVFDTEAFF. As DNA, the CDR3 is TGTGCCAGCAGTCCCGTCTTTGACACTGAAGCTTTCTTT.

To note about this clonotype: A single base separates this from a much larger clone, so it may be a read error. CDR3 DNA sequence: TGTGCCTGGAGTCCTCCTGGAGGTAATGGCTACACCTTC. It translates to CAWSPPGGNGYTF. The genes are TRBV30 and TRBJ1-2, with no clear D. The CDR3 is 13 residues long. V was clipped by 2 bases and J by 6 bases, with 13 bases between them. Germline lookup yields CDR1 GTSNPN and CDR2 SVGIG (reference sequence).

This clonotype has a handful of counts. The chain couples TRBV27 to TRBJ1-6; 7 bases match TRBD1. The CDR3 is 15 residues long. The V and J ends lost 4 bases and 8 bases, in that order; junction bases with no gene match: 8. CDR1 is MNHEY and CDR2 is SMNVEV in the germline V gene (reference sequence). CDR3 amino acids: CASSSTGTLDSPLHF. In nucleotides, the CDR3 is TGTGCCAGCAGTTCGACAGGGACGTTGGATTCACCCCTCCACTTT.

V is TRBV9 and J is TRBJ2-1, with TRBD2 matching over 10 bases. J gave up 5 bases and V 4 bases, and 9 bases lay outside the gene matches. The V gene's germline CDR1 is SGDLS and CDR2 YYNGEE. The length of the CDR3 is 16 residues. CDR3 sequence: CASSIGSGRINNEQFF. In nucleotides, the CDR3 is TGTGCCAGCAGCATAGGTAGCGGGAGGATCAACAATGAGCAGTTCTTC.

The rearrangement uses TRBV6-2 or TRBV6-3 and TRBJ2-7; D gene uncertain. V was shortened by 3 bases and J by 6 bases, with 6 bases between the two germline ends. This CDR3 has 11 amino acids. Germline CDR1 reads MNHEY; CDR2 reads SVGEGT. CDR3 bases: TGTGCCAGCAGTTATCTGGCCGAGCAGTACTTC. Translated, it gives CASSYLAEQYF.

This clonotype was seen many times. This chain connects TRBV20-1 to TRBJ1-5; the D is unclear. The germline V and J ends were trimmed by 3 bases and 3 bases, with 9 bases remaining between them. The V gene's germline CDR1 is DFQATT and CDR2 SNEGSKA (reference sequence). The length of the CDR3 is 13 residues. CDR3 DNA: TGCAGTGCTAGCTTTTCGGCCAATCAGCCCCAGCATTTT. Protein sequence: CSASFSANQPQHF.

There are a few counts of this clonotype. The chain recombines TRBV6-1 with TRBJ1-1; unclear D gene. The CDR3 length is 15 residues. Trimming shortened V by 4 bases and J by 4 bases, and 16 bases separated the two germline ends. Germline values: CDR1 MNHNS, CDR2 SASEGT. CDR3 sequence: CASSGFHGVGTEAFF. CDR3 DNA sequence: TGTGCCAGCAGTGGATTTCATGGAGTTGGCACTGAAGCTTTCTTT.

As for this clonotype: At one of its ends the junction is not consistent with the germline gene, which may arise from a read error. CDR3 coding DNA: TGCGTCAGCAGCTTGGTTCAGGGAAATAGCAATGAGCAGTTCTTC. It translates to CVSSLVQGNSNEQFF. The rearrangement joins TRBV5-1 to TRBJ2-1; TRBD1 might be the D (5 bases). The germline V gene encodes CDR1 SGHRS and CDR2 YFSETQ. This CDR3 is built from 15 residues.

In this sample, this clonotype turned up a few times. The J gene is TRBJ2-1, the V gene TRBV12-3 or TRBV12-4; 11 bases map to TRBD2. V shed 5 bases, J shed 7 bases, and the junction held 19 bases outside the gene matches. CDR3 size: 19 residues. DNA of the CDR3: TGTGCCAGCAGTCCCCCCTGGCGGACCCTAGCGGGAGGAGGGAATGAGCAGTTCTTC. Amino acids: CASSPPWRTLAGGGNEQFF.

This clonotype has at least ten counts. This chain connects TRBV2 to TRBJ1-1; D remains unclear. The CDR3 spans 13 residues. Trimming left V 6 bases short and J 2 bases short, with 10 bases between. Germline loops: CDR1 SNHLY, CDR2 FYNNEI. The CDR3 bases are TGTGCCAGCAGATTCGGACTCAACACTGAAGCTTTCTTT. It translates to CASRFGLNTEAFF.

This clonotype came up many times. The chain is built from TRBV5-1 and TRBJ2-5; the D gene is possibly TRBD1 (6 bases). Trimming cost V 4 bases and J 5 bases, with 9 bases left between them. Germline CDR1 and CDR2: SGHRS and YFSETQ. There are 12 residues in the CDR3. CDR3 region: CASSRTGETQYF. The CDR3 nucleotides are TGCGCCAGCAGCCGTACAGGGGAGACCCAGTACTTC.

This clonotype was observed a handful of times. The V call is TRBV20-1, the J call TRBJ1-1; unclear D gene. Germline CDR1 reads DFQATT; CDR2 reads SNEGSKA (reference sequence). V lost 3 bases to trimming and J lost 6 bases, with 11 bases between them. The CDR3 covers 12 residues. CDR3 sequence (DNA): TGCAGTGCTAGCCCCGGGGTACCTGAAGCTTTCTTT. Translation: CSASPGVPEAFF.

V is TRBV12-3 or TRBV12-4 and J is TRBJ1-3, with D maybe TRBD1 (5 bases). Trimming took 5 bases from V and 3 from J, leaving 11 bases between them. The CDR3 runs 14 residues. The CDR3 spells CASSVRDVGNTIYF. DNA of the CDR3: TGTGCCAGCAGTGTCCGGGACGTTGGAAACACCATATATTTT.

This clonotype has ten or more counts. The chain links TRBV28 to TRBJ1-2; D gene uncertain. V gave up 1 base and J gave up 10 bases, with 7 bases separating them. CDR3 size: 11 residues. Germline CDR1 is MDHEN and CDR2 is SYDVKM. This CDR3 is CASSLLSVYTF. CDR3 in DNA: TGTGCCAGCAGTTTATTGTCGGTCTACACCTTC.

The chain employs TRBV11-2 and TRBJ2-7; TRBD2 matches at 11 bases. The CDR3 is made up of 15 amino acids. Germline V gene sequence: CDR1 SGHAT, CDR2 FQNNGV. V dropped 7 bases and J dropped 0; count of bases not matched to a gene: 5. The DNA for the CDR3 is TGTGCCAGCACTGAGGGACTAGCGGTCTCCTACGAGCAGTACTTC. Translation: CASTEGLAVSYEQYF.

This clonotype was seen at least ten times. The V call is TRBV2, the J call TRBJ2-5, with TRBD2 matching over 12 bases. With 6 bases clipped from V and 0 bases from J, the junction kept 2 bases outside the gene matches. CDR1 and CDR2 from the germline V gene are SNHLY and FYNNEI. This CDR3 region has 15 residues. The CDR3 spells CASRRTSGNQETQYF. DNA of the CDR3: TGTGCCAGCAGGAGGACTAGCGGGAACCAAGAGACCCAGTACTTC.

V and J are TRBV14 and TRBJ2-1; TRBD2 aligns across 9 bases. The germline gives CDR1 SGHDN, CDR2 FVKESK. This CDR3 comprises 15 residues. The ends lost 1 base at V and 9 bases at J; junction bases unmatched: 7. The CDR3 region has the DNA TGTGCCAGCAGCCAAGGGAGCGGGAGGTTTGCTGAGCAGTTCTTC. It is translated as CASSQGSGRFAEQFF.

The chain uses TRBV12-5 and TRBJ2-1, with D possibly being TRBD1 or TRBD2 (6 bases each). Judging by the DNA end, TRBJ2-7 fits better; the J call may be wrong. The CDR3 is 16 amino acids. CDR1 and CDR2 (germline): LGHNT, FRNRAP. CDR3 DNA: TGTGCTAGTGGTTTGGTACTCTGGGGGCGCGGGAATGAGCAGTACTTC. Translated, it gives CASGLVLWGRGNEQYF.

CDR3 in DNA: TGTGCCATCAGTGAGGAAGGAGAGACCCAGTACTTC. Encoded protein: CAISEEGETQYF. The chain links TRBV10-3 to TRBJ2-5; D gene uncertain. CDR3 length: 12 amino acids. Trimming removed 2 bases from V and 4 bases from J, with 5 bases in between. The germline V gene encodes CDR1 ENHRY and CDR2 SYGVKD.

V gene TRBV28 combines with J gene TRBJ2-7; perhaps TRBD1 as D (7 bases). This CDR3 comprises 16 residues. V was cut by 3 bases and J by 0 bases, with 15 bases left in between. CDR1 and CDR2 from the germline V gene are MDHEN and SYDVKM. This CDR3 reads CASSFQQGTVSYEQYF. DNA for the CDR3: TGTGCCAGCAGTTTCCAACAGGGGACTGTCTCCTACGAGCAGTACTTC.